This T cell receptor (beta chain) is drawn from a study of T cells after yellow fever vaccination. General study findings and limits: Contaminants from the bulk population, in the form of abundant clonotypes, could be found in FACS-sorted repertoires.

This clonotype was seen many times. The antigen is not known. TCRdb recomputed calls from the 5' RACE reads with MiXCR, one row per CDR3 protein. The sample consists of a few hundred thousand distinct CDR3 sequences, 5.2% of them appearing once. The CDR3 is 13 amino acids. This sequence joins TRBV21-1 and TRBJ2-7. TRBV21-1 corresponds to a pseudogene. The receptor was isolated from a man younger than 35 who received the YFV17D yellow fever vaccine. This material consisted of CD4+ T cells sorted from PBMCs, taken on the day of the yellow fever booster vaccination. The CDR3 region has the DNA TGTGCCAGCAGCAAAACCCACTCCTACGAGCAGTACTTC. Translating it yields CASSKTHSYEQYF.